Following are 27 T cell receptor beta chains from one sample sequenced in a study of cytomegalovirus exposure and HLA in healthy donors. The PCR was carried out with 60 Vbeta primers and 13 Jbeta primers. Some clones are missing from TCRdb's copy, which holds only in-frame ones; the method was immunoSEQ multiplex PCR. The sample has about 110,000 clones, less than 20% seen once. The sequencing sample was made of PBMCs. The receptors derive from a woman between 18 and 29 years old in good health and CMV-seronegative.

This clone has a handful of counts. This chain uses TRBV11-3 with TRBJ2-2; possibly TRBD1 for D (5 bases). The V gene's germline CDR1 is SGHNT and CDR2 YENEEA. The V gene lost 5 bases and the J gene lost 0 bases, with 13 bases spanning the gap. The CDR3 covers 16 residues. This chain's CDR3 is CASSPRTQTNTGELFF. The DNA of the CDR3 is TGTGCCAGCAGCCCACGGACACAAACGAACACCGGGGAGCTGTTTTTT.

The gene calls are TRBV6-1 and TRBJ2-1; 11 bases align to TRBD2. Per the germline V gene, CDR1 is MNHNS and CDR2 is SASEGT. This CDR3 has 15 amino acids. The trim removed 2 bases at V and 7 bases at J, leaving 4 bases unmatched. For the CDR3, the DNA is TGTGCCAGCAGTGAATGGCTAGCGGGGGGTAATGAGCAGTTCTTC. This translates into CASSEWLAGGNEQFF.

This clone was counted between two and nine times. V is TRBV29-1 and J is TRBJ2-3; TRBD2 agrees at 9 bases. Germline CDR1 reads SQVTM; CDR2 reads ANQGSEA. V was pared by 7 bases and J by 4 bases, with 12 bases of the junction left unmatched. The CDR3 totals 15 residues. The CDR3 DNA reads TGCAGCGCGACGCCGGGACTAGCAGCGGCAGATACGCAGTATTTT. Translating it yields CSATPGLAAADTQYF.

The chain recombines TRBV4-3 with TRBJ2-1; TRBD1 aligns across 9 bases. CDR1 LGHNA and CDR2 YSLEER come from the germline V gene. V was clipped by 4 bases and J by 5 bases; unmatched bases: 6. The CDR3 is 15 residues long. The CDR3 spells CASSPGTGQHNEQFF. The DNA for the CDR3 is TGCGCCAGCAGCCCCGGGACAGGGCAGCACAATGAGCAGTTCTTC.

In this sample, this clone turned up a few times. This CDR3 reads CASSKRAGGPRNGELFF. The CDR3 nucleotides read TGTGCCAGCAGTAAAAGAGCGGGGGGGCCTCGTAACGGGGAGCTGTTTTTT. V usage is TRBV2 and J usage is TRBJ2-2, with 10 bases that match TRBD2. After removal of 5 bases from V and 7 bases from J, the junction contained 13 bases not matched to a gene. CDR1 is SNHLY and CDR2 is FYNNEI in the germline V gene. The CDR3 runs to 17 residues. Full variable domain (missing parts from reference TRBV2 and TRBJ2-2): EPEVTQTPSHQVTQMGQEVILRCVPISNHLYFYWYRQILGQKVEFLVSFYNNEISEKSEIFDDQFSVERPDGSNFTLKIRSTKLEDSAMYFCASSKRAGGPRNGELFFGEGSRLTVL.

This rearrangement joins TRBV9 to TRBJ1-6; TRBD1 aligns across 9 bases. The junction had 8 bases not matched to a gene; V was cut back by 4 bases and J by 9 bases. The V gene's germline CDR1 is SGDLS and CDR2 YYNGEE. The CDR3 runs 15 residues. The CDR3 DNA reads as TGTGCCAGCAGCCCCTCCGGGACAGGGCGTTCACCCCTCCACTTT. Translating it yields CASSPSGTGRSPLHF.

The table lists this clone with a few counts. The gene calls are TRBV30 and TRBJ1-1; 8 nucleotides align to TRBD1. The CDR3 loop spans 13 amino acids. V gave up 5 bases and J gave up 1 base; unmatched junction bases: 3. CDR1 and CDR2 from the germline V gene are GTSNPN and SVGIG (reference sequence). CDR3 sequence (DNA): TGTGCCTGGGGAGGACAGGGGAACACTGAAGCTTTCTTT. Protein: CAWGGQGNTEAFF.

The chain uses TRBV27 and TRBJ1-1; TRBD1 matches at 10 bases. The CDR3 has 14 residues. The V and J ends lost 6 bases and 2 bases, in that order; junction bases with no gene match: 3. CDR1 is MNHEY and CDR2 is SMNVEV in the germline V gene (reference sequence). This chain's CDR3 is CASSWDRGNTEAFF. The DNA of the CDR3 is TGTGCCAGCAGCTGGGACAGGGGAAACACTGAAGCTTTCTTT.

This chain uses TRBV7-3 with TRBJ1-1; possible D gene TRBD1, 6 bases. Germline CDR1 and CDR2: SGHTA and FQGTGA. V shed 4 bases and J shed 4 bases, with 13 bases lying between them. This CDR3 is 14 amino acids long. Written as DNA, the CDR3 is TGTGCCAGCAGCTCGACAGGATTAGGCACTGAAGCTTTCTTT. Translating gives CASSSTGLGTEAFF.

The chain is built from TRBV4-3 and TRBJ2-1; no clear D. V was cut by 0 bases and J by 2 bases, with 11 bases left in between. This CDR3 has 16 amino acids. CDR1 and CDR2 from the germline V gene are LGHNA and YSLEER. The CDR3 region is CASSQDTTLPYNEQFF. The CDR3 region has the DNA TGCGCCAGCAGCCAAGATACGACATTGCCCTACAATGAGCAGTTCTTC.

This clone was picked up a small number of times. The J gene is TRBJ2-3, the V gene TRBV2, with 10 bases matching TRBD2. Germline V lookup: CDR1 SNHLY, CDR2 FYNNEI. Unmatched junction bases numbered 15, after V lost 7 bases and J lost 5 bases. The CDR3 consists of 17 residues. The CDR3 bases are TGTGCCAGCATAGACGGACTAGCGGCGAACTCCGGAGATACGCAGTATTTT. Translated: CASIDGLAANSGDTQYF.

This clone was counted only a few times. The rearrangement uses TRBV25-1 and TRBJ1-2; D not resolved. The V end lost 5 bases, the J end lost 4 bases, and 11 bases lay between the germline ends. Germline V CDR1 and CDR2: MGHDK, SYGVNS. CDR3 size: 13 residues. The CDR3 protein is CASSQESGYGYTF. The CDR3 DNA follows: TGTGCCAGCAGTCAAGAGAGTGGCTATGGCTACACCTTC.

The chain has TRBV11-3 and TRBJ2-5; D is unresolved. Trimming pared 3 bases from V and 3 bases from J, leaving 17 bases between. Germline CDR1 SGHNT, CDR2 YENEEA. The CDR3 is 16 amino acids. The CDR3 DNA sequence: TGTGCCAGCAGCTTGCCCCCCGACTGGGTGGAAGAGACCCAGTACTTC. Translation gives CASSLPPDWVEETQYF.

V and J are TRBV4-2 and TRBJ2-7; TRBD2 aligns across 11 bases. CDR3 size: 16 residues. Looked up from germline, CDR1 is LGHNA and CDR2 is YNFKEQ. The V gene end was trimmed by 3 bases and the J gene end by 4 bases; junction bases not matched to a gene: 8. The CDR3: CASSQRGLADLYEQYF. The CDR3 region has the DNA TGTGCCAGCAGCCAGCGGGGACTAGCGGACTTGTACGAGCAGTACTTC.

The rearrangement links TRBV25-1 to TRBJ2-7; the D gene is possibly TRBD1 (6 bases). This CDR3 region has 13 residues. Trimming stripped 4 bases from V and 7 bases from J, with 14 bases between. Looked up from germline, CDR1 is MGHDK and CDR2 is SYGVNS. The CDR3 region has the DNA TGTGCCAGCAGTGTTGCAGGGGTTAGGGAGCAGTACTTC. This codes for CASSVAGVREQYF.

This clone was seen more than once but under ten times. This rearrangement joins TRBV5-4 to TRBJ2-2; 8 bases match TRBD2. The CDR3 runs to 14 residues. Germline CDR1 reads SGHNT; CDR2 reads YYREEE (reference sequence). V was clipped by 4 bases and J by 8 bases; unmatched bases: 7. In DNA form, the CDR3 reads TGTGCCAGCAGCCCGGGGGGGCCGGGTGGGGAGCTGTTTTTT. Translated, it gives CASSPGGPGGELFF.

V usage is TRBV6-5 and J usage is TRBJ2-7; D gene unclear. In germline, CDR1 is MNHEY, CDR2 SVGAGI. V shed 0 bases and J shed 2 bases, with 8 bases lying between them. The CDR3 is 14 residues long. The chain's CDR3 is CASSYSGSTYEQYF. CDR3 DNA sequence: TGTGCCAGCAGTTACTCGGGCAGTACCTACGAGCAGTACTTC.

The chain joins TRBV27 to TRBJ2-5, with TRBD1 matching 7 bases. Germline V gene data show CDR1 as MNHEY and CDR2 as SMNVEV (reference sequence). Trimming cost V 4 bases and J 0 bases; bases outside gene matches: 2. This CDR3 is 14 amino acids long. CDR3 region: CASSSTGYQETQYF. Written as DNA, the CDR3 is TGTGCCAGCAGTTCGACAGGGTACCAAGAGACCCAGTACTTC.

This clone was seen only a few times. The gene calls are TRBV6-1 and TRBJ1-5; 11 nucleotides line up with TRBD1. There are 14 residues in the CDR3. V dropped 3 bases and J dropped 7; count of bases not matched to a gene: 2. CDR1 MNHNS and CDR2 SASEGT come from the germline V gene. CDR3 loop: CASSDGQGAQPQHF. The CDR3 DNA is TGTGCCAGCAGTGACGGACAGGGGGCGCAGCCCCAGCATTTT.

This clone came up many times. The chain recombines TRBV5-1 with TRBJ2-1; tentative D call: TRBD1 (5 bases). The CDR3 consists of 14 residues. From germline, CDR1 is SGHRS and CDR2 YFSETQ. Trimming stripped 0 bases from V and 5 bases from J, with 9 bases between. In nucleotides, the CDR3 is TGCGCCAGCAGCTTGGGGCAGGGTCACAATGAGCAGTTCTTC. Its translation: CASSLGQGHNEQFF.

This clone was detected a few times. J is TRBJ2-1 and V is TRBV25-1; D not certain. Trimming cost V 7 bases and J 7 bases, with 8 bases left between them. The germline V gene has CDR1 MGHDK and CDR2 SYGVNS. CDR3 length: 11 residues. The CDR3: CASTRVNEQFF. Written as DNA, the CDR3 is TGTGCCAGCACACGGGTAAATGAGCAGTTCTTC. The full variable domain, in which reference TRBV25-1 and TRBJ2-1 provide the parts outside the CDR3, is EADIYQTPRYLVIGTGKKITLECSQTMGHDKMYWYQQDPGMELHLIHYSYGVNSTEKGDLSSESTVSRIRTEHFPLTLESARPSHTSQYLCASTRVNEQFFGPGTRLTVL.

This chain connects TRBV6-5 to TRBJ1-1, with 7 bases lining up with TRBD1. Germline V gene data show CDR1 as MNHEY and CDR2 as SVGAGI. This CDR3 comprises 15 residues. Trimming at V came to 6 bases and at J to 4 bases, leaving 11 bases not matched to a gene. The CDR3 nucleotides are TGTGCCAGCAGGAAGGAGGGGGCGCGGTCCACTGAAGCTTTCTTT. Translating gives CASRKEGARSTEAFF.

V usage is TRBV11-3 and J usage is TRBJ2-2; TRBD2 matches 11 bases. From germline, CDR1 is SGHNT and CDR2 YENEEA. J gave up 7 bases and V 5 bases, and 12 bases lay outside the gene matches. CDR3 size: 17 residues. CDR3 in amino acids: CASSPYSPTSGVGELFF. Written as DNA, the CDR3 is TGTGCCAGCAGCCCCTACTCCCCGACTAGCGGGGTCGGGGAGCTGTTTTTT.

V is TRBV7-2 and J is TRBJ1-6; 8 positions match TRBD1. Trimming removed 5 bases from V and 9 bases from J; junction bases left unmatched: 6. Germline assignment: CDR1 SGHTA and CDR2 FQGNSA. This CDR3 spans 14 amino acids. Written as DNA, the CDR3 is TGTGCCAGCAGCGTAGACAGGGGAACTTCACCCCTCCACTTT. This sequence encodes CASSVDRGTSPLHF.

This clone showed up just a few times. The rearrangement uses TRBV10-3 and TRBJ2-5, with TRBD1 identical over 7 bases. The CDR3 runs to 14 residues. The V gene's germline CDR1 is ENHRY and CDR2 SYGVKD. V lost 10 bases to trimming and J lost 4 bases; unmatched junction nucleotides: 12. This CDR3 reads CATSQGISSETQYF. In nucleotides, the CDR3 is TGTGCCACCTCACAGGGGATTTCCTCAGAGACCCAGTACTTC.

This chain links TRBV2 with TRBJ2-7, with TRBD2 identical over 9 bases. Germline V gives CDR1 SNHLY, CDR2 FYNNEI. V was pared by 7 bases and J by 2 bases, with 9 bases of the junction left unmatched. CDR3 length equals 15 residues. Written as DNA, the CDR3 is TGTGCCAGCAATGATGGGGGGACTAGCACCTACGAGCAGTACTTC. Translating gives CASNDGGTSTYEQYF. The variable domain in full, completed from reference TRBV2 and TRBJ2-7, reads EPEVTQTPSHQVTQMGQEVILRCVPISNHLYFYWYRQILGQKVEFLVSFYNNEISEKSEIFDDQFSVERPDGSNFTLKIRSTKLEDSAMYFCASNDGGTSTYEQYFGPGTRLTVT.

This clone was seen more than once but under ten times. V and J are TRBV29-1 and TRBJ1-2, with D possibly matching TRBD1 (5 bases). This CDR3 region has 13 residues. Germline lookup yields CDR1 SQVTM and CDR2 ANQGSEA. Between the trimmed V and J ends, which lost 6 bases and 3 bases, there was a span of 14 bases. CDR3 DNA sequence: TGCAGCGTCGCTGGGACTGCCCACTATGGCTACACCTTC. Its translation: CSVAGTAHYGYTF.